Listed here are 25 T cell receptor beta chains from one sample, sequenced in a study of regulatory T cells in long-lasting Graves disease. Specified time point: newly diagnosed GD, antithyroid drugs for less than 3 months. PBMC RNA was the source of the TCR library. For TCR beta, libraries came from iRepertoire HTBI primers and Arm-PCR of CDR3 regions. TCRdb reprocessed the multiplex PCR reads via MiXCR and lists one record per CDR3 protein. Of around 480,000 distinct CDR3 sequences in the sample, roughly a sixth are singletons; the top ten hold approximately 25%. These records were also assigned to another study, of T cells in Graves' hyperthyroidism and ophthalmopathy.

The source material was peripheral blood mononuclear cells (PBMCs), sampled at new diagnosis, from a patient treated with antithyroid drugs. These receptors all stem from a woman in her forties or fifties with Graves disease.

In this sample, this clonotype turned up many times. This sequence joins TRBV11-2 and TRBJ2-5; 8 nucleotides align to TRBD2. After removal of 5 bases from V and 5 bases from J, the junction contained 7 bases not matched to a gene. This CDR3 has 14 amino acids. Germline-derived CDR1 and CDR2 are SGHAT and FQNNGV. CDR3 DNA: TGTGCCAGCAGCAACCGGGGGGGCAGGGAGACCCAGTACTTC. Protein product: CASSNRGGRETQYF.

This clonotype was found a few times. V usage is TRBV15 and J usage is TRBJ1-2; D unresolved. Germline CDR1 LNHNV, CDR2 YYDKDF (reference sequence). The V end was cut by 0 bases, the J end by 2 bases, with 10 bases between. The CDR3 contains 15 residues. CDR3 loop: CATSRDLYGNYGYTF. The CDR3 region has the DNA TGTGCCACCAGCAGAGATCTGTACGGAAACTATGGCTACACCTTC.

This clonotype was counted ten times or more. Its ends do not fully match the called genes, so a read error is possible. V gene TRBV5-1 combines with J gene TRBJ2-1; the D gene is possibly TRBD1 (5 bases). The CDR3 extends over 13 amino acids. Germline V lookup: CDR1 SGHRS, CDR2 YFSETQ. As DNA, the CDR3 is TGTGCCAGCAGTTATGACAGTTACAATGAGCAGTTCTTC. Protein product: CASSYDSYNEQFF.

This clonotype has at least ten counts. This rearrangement joins TRBV5-1 to TRBJ2-7; perhaps TRBD1 as D (6 bases). Trimming stripped 0 bases from V and 7 bases from J, with 20 bases between. This CDR3 is 16 amino acids long. Germline CDR1 SGHRS, CDR2 YFSETQ. Here the CDR3 reads CASSLDGQIPAREQYF. The CDR3 DNA reads TGCGCCAGCAGCTTGGATGGACAGATTCCTGCGAGGGAGCAGTACTTC.

The rearrangement uses TRBV10-2 and TRBJ2-7, with 13 bases matching TRBD2. This CDR3 spans 17 amino acids. Germline CDR1 and CDR2: WSHSY and SAAADI. V lost 5 bases, J lost 3 bases, and 10 bases stayed unmatched. The CDR3 sequence: CASSRTRGLAGLYEQYF. CDR3 DNA: TGCGCCAGCAGTCGGACGCGGGGACTAGCGGGGCTCTACGAGCAGTACTTC.

This clonotype has just a few counts. The chain joins TRBV12-3 or TRBV12-4 to TRBJ1-2; possibly TRBD1 for D (5 bases). This CDR3 region has 15 residues. V was shortened by 7 bases and J by 1 base, with 16 bases between the two germline ends. The CDR3 DNA sequence: TGTGCCAGCAACGGGGGTCGGAGGGTTAACTATGGCTACACCTTC. Encoded protein: CASNGGRRVNYGYTF.

This clonotype was detected ten times or more. The rearrangement joins TRBV12-3 or TRBV12-4 to TRBJ1-2, with 10 bases fitting TRBD1. This CDR3 is built from 13 residues. The V segment lost 6 bases and the J segment 8 bases; nucleotides outside the gene matches: 6. The CDR3, as DNA: TGTGCCAGCAGGGACAGGGGGAGAAGGGGCTACACCTTC. It translates to CASRDRGRRGYTF.

The chain uses TRBV5-1 and TRBJ1-4; 7 nucleotides align to TRBD1. The CDR3 is 15 amino acids. CDR1 is SGHRS, CDR2 YFSETQ, per germline. Unmatched junction bases numbered 7, after V lost 0 bases and J lost 8 bases. The CDR3 loop reads CASSLGGTDLEKLFF. The CDR3 nucleotides are TGCGCCAGCAGCTTGGGAGGGACAGATCTAGAAAAACTGTTTTTT.

This clonotype has a count of ten or more. The chain carries TRBV13 and TRBJ1-1; 7 nucleotides align to TRBD1. The germline CDR1 and CDR2 sequences are PRHDT and FYEKMQ (reference sequence). The CDR3 spans 14 residues. The junction had 5 bases not matched to a gene; V was cut back by 1 base and J by 6 bases. The CDR3 is CASSLERGRAEAFF. For the CDR3, the DNA is TGTGCCAGCAGCTTAGAAAGGGGGCGCGCTGAAGCTTTCTTT.

This clonotype was picked up many times. The chain links TRBV6-1 to TRBJ1-2; TRBD1 is a possible D gene (5 bases). Germline V gene sequence: CDR1 MNHNS, CDR2 SASEGT. V shed 9 bases and J shed 8 bases, with 16 bases lying between them. The CDR3 is 12 residues long. In nucleotides, the CDR3 is TGTGCCAGTAGGTTGGGGGGGAGCGGCTACACCTTC. Its protein is CASRLGGSGYTF.

The chain combines TRBV15 with TRBJ1-1, with a weak D call TRBD1 (6 bases). The CDR3 sequence is 18 residues long. V shed 0 bases and J shed 1 base, with 18 bases lying between them. The germline V gene has CDR1 LNHNV and CDR2 YYDKDF (reference sequence). Here the CDR3 DNA reads TGTGCCACCAGCAGAGAGGGCCAGGGGATCTCGGGGAACACTGAAGCTTTCTTT. Translating it yields CATSREGQGISGNTEAFF.

The chain uses TRBV6-5 and TRBJ2-7; D not resolved. CDR1 and CDR2 from the germline V gene are MNHEY and SVGAGI. The germline V and J ends were trimmed by 0 bases and 4 bases, with 7 bases remaining between them. There are 13 residues in the CDR3. CDR3 sequence: CASSYSADYEQYF. As DNA, the CDR3 is TGTGCCAGCAGTTACTCAGCAGATTACGAGCAGTACTTC.

The chain employs TRBV24-1 and TRBJ2-5; D is unresolved. The CDR3 consists of 13 residues. CDR1 is KGHDR and CDR2 is SFDVKD in the germline V gene. The V and J ends lost 0 bases and 2 bases respectively, with 3 bases between them. In nucleotides, the CDR3 is TGTGCCACCAGTGATTTGCATCAAGAGACCCAGTACTTC. Encoded protein: CATSDLHQETQYF.

The rearrangement uses TRBV5-1 and TRBJ2-3; 7 bases fit TRBD2. V was clipped by 2 bases and J by 1 base; unmatched bases: 4. The CDR3 spans 15 residues. CDR1 and CDR2 (germline): SGHRS, YFSETQ. The CDR3 sequence: CASSFQGGGTDTQYF. The CDR3 coding sequence is TGCGCCAGCAGCTTTCAGGGAGGGGGCACAGATACGCAGTATTTT.

This clonotype was seen repeatedly, ten times or more. The V and J genes are TRBV6-5 and TRBJ1-4; tentative D call: TRBD1 (6 bases). Germline V gene lookup returns CDR1 MNHEY and CDR2 SVGAGI. CDR3 length: 14 residues. The V end was cut by 2 bases, the J end by 8 bases, with 12 bases between. CDR3 sequence reads: CASSYGRGEEKLFF. The CDR3 bases are TGTGCCAGCAGTTACGGCAGGGGTGAGGAAAAACTGTTTTTT.

As regards this clonotype: Just one base apart from a much larger clone, this may be a read error. J is TRBJ2-3 and V is TRBV5-5; the match to TRBD2 covers 8 bases. This CDR3 comprises 17 residues. The germline V gene has CDR1 SGHKS and CDR2 YYEKEE (reference sequence). The CDR3, as DNA: TGTGCCAGCAGCTTAAGTCTAGCGGGTGCTTACACAGATGCGCAGTATTTT. Protein: CASSLSLAGAYTDAQYF. The full variable domain, its missing parts supplied by reference TRBV5-5 and TRBJ2-3, is DAGVTQSPTHLIKTRGQQVTLRCSPISGHKSVSWYQQVLGQGPQFIFQYYEKEERGRGNFPDRFSARQFPNYSSELNVNALLLGDSALYLCASSLSLAGAYTDAQYFGPGTRLTVL.

The table lists this clonotype with a few counts. The chain links TRBV6-2 or TRBV6-3 to TRBJ2-7; D not resolved. CDR1 is MNHEY and CDR2 is SVGEGT in the germline V gene. This CDR3 is built from 14 residues. V lost 3 bases, J lost 7 bases, and 16 bases lay in between. This CDR3 reads CASSYRRARWEQYF. Here the CDR3 DNA reads TGTGCCAGCAGTTATCGGCGAGCCCGATGGGAGCAGTACTTC.

This clonotype showed up many times. The rearrangement links TRBV20-1 to TRBJ2-5, with TRBD2 identical over 8 bases. Germline CDR1 is DFQATT and CDR2 is SNEGSKA (reference sequence). The CDR3 has 11 amino acids. The junction had 4 bases not matched to a gene; V was cut back by 8 bases and J by 5 bases. CDR3 protein: CSSPGGETQYF. The CDR3 region has the DNA TGCAGTTCCCCGGGGGGGGAGACCCAGTACTTC.

This clonotype was detected many times. This rearrangement joins TRBV2 to TRBJ2-1, with unresolved D. The germline V gene has CDR1 SNHLY and CDR2 FYNNEI. The CDR3 is 14 amino acids. Trimming removed 0 bases from V and 10 bases from J, with 13 bases in between. CDR3 sequence: CASSEALSLGEQFF. The CDR3 coding sequence is TGTGCCAGCAGTGAAGCTCTGTCCTTAGGAGAGCAGTTCTTC.

This clonotype was seen a few times. V and J are TRBV10-2 and TRBJ2-1; 12 bases match TRBD2. Germline V CDR1 and CDR2: WSHSY, SAAADI. The CDR3 spans 14 residues. V gave up 2 bases and J gave up 7 bases; unmatched junction bases: 0. Here the CDR3 reads CASSETSGGNEQFF. The CDR3 bases are TGCGCCAGCAGTGAGACTAGCGGGGGGAATGAGCAGTTCTTC.

This clonotype occurred many times. The chain joins TRBV6-1 to TRBJ1-1, with D perhaps TRBD1 (5 bases). CDR3 length equals 18 residues. Germline V lookup: CDR1 MNHNS, CDR2 SASEGT. Trimming took 7 bases from V and 4 from J, leaving 28 bases between them. This CDR3 is CASTQGWGFPFTGTEAFF. For the CDR3, the DNA is TGTGCCAGCACTCAGGGTTGGGGTTTCCCATTCACCGGCACTGAAGCTTTCTTT.

This clonotype was observed many times. The chain has TRBV11-2 and TRBJ2-1; unclear D gene. The germline V gene has CDR1 SGHAT and CDR2 FQNNGV. The CDR3 has 14 residues. V was trimmed by 2 bases and J by 0 bases, leaving 5 bases between them. In nucleotides, the CDR3 is TGTGCCAGCAGCTTACAGAGCTCCTACAATGAGCAGTTCTTC. It translates to CASSLQSSYNEQFF.

This clonotype was recorded at least ten times. This sequence joins TRBV5-1 and TRBJ1-1; perhaps TRBD1 as D (5 bases). The CDR3 is 16 amino acids. Trimming took 0 bases from V and 1 from J, leaving 13 bases between them. Looked up from germline, CDR1 is SGHRS and CDR2 is YFSETQ. CDR3: CASSLEAQGRNTEAFF. CDR3 nucleotide sequence: TGCGCCAGCAGCTTGGAGGCCCAGGGCCGGAACACTGAAGCTTTCTTT.

This clonotype showed up many times. The V and J genes are TRBV28 and TRBJ1-1, with 11 bases fitting TRBD1. The CDR3 is made up of 14 amino acids. Germline V lookup: CDR1 MDHEN, CDR2 SYDVKM. With V trimmed by 5 bases and J by 3 bases, 2 bases remained unmatched. CDR3 protein: CASSKGQGDTEAFF. The CDR3 nucleotides read TGTGCCAGCAGTAAGGGACAGGGGGACACTGAAGCTTTCTTT.

A single count supports this clonotype. The chain joins TRBV7-2 to TRBJ2-7; TRBD2 is a possible D gene (5 bases). Trimming removed 5 bases from V and 6 bases from J, with 17 bases in between. Per the germline V gene, CDR1 is SGHTA and CDR2 is FQGNSA. The CDR3 spans 14 residues. CDR3 in DNA: TGTGCCAGCAGCCCTAGGACTGGTTTTCGCGAGCAGTACTTC. As protein: CASSPRTGFREQYF.